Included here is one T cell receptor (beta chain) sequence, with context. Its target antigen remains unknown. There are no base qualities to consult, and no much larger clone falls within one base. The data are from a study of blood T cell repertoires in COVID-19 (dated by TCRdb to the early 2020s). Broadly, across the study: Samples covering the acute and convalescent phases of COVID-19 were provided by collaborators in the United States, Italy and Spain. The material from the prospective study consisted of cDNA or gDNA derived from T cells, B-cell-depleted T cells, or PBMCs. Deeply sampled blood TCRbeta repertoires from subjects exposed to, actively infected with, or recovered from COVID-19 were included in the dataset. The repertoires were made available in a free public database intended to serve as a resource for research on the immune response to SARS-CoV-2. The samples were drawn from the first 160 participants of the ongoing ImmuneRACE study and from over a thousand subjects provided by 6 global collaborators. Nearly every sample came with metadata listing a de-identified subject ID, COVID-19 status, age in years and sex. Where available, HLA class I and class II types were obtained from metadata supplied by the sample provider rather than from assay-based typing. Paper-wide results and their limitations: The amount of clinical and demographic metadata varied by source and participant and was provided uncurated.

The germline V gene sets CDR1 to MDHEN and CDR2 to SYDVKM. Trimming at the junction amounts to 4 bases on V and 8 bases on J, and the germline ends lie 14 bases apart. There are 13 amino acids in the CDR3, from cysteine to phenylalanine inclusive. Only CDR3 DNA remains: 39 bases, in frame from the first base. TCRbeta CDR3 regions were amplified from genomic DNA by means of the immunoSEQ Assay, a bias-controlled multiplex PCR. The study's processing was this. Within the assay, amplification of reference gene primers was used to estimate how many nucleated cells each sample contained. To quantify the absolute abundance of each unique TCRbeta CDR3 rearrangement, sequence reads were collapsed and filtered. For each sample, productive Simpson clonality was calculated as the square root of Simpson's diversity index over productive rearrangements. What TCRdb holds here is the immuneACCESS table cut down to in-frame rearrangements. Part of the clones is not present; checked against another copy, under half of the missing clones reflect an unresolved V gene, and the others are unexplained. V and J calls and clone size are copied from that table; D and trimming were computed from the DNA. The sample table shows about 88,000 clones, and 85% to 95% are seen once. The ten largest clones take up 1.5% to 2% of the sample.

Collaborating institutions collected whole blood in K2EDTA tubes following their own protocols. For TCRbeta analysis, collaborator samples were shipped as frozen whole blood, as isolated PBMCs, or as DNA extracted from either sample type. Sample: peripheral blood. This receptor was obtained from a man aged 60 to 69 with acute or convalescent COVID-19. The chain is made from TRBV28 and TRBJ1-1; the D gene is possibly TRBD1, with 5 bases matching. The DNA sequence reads TGTGCCAGCAGTTCCCCCTTGACAGACGAAGCTTTCTTT. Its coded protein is CASSSPLTDEAFF.